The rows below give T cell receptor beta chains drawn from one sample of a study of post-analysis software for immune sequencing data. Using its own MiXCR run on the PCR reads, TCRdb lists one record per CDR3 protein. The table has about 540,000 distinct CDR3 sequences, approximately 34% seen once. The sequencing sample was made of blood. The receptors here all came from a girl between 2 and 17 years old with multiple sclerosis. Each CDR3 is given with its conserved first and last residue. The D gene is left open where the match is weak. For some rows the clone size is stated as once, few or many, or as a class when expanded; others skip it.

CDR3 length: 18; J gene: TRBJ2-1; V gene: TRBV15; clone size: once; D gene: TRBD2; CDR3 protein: CATSRDLLKRGGYNEQFF; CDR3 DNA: TGTGCCACCAGCAGAGATTTGCTAAAGCGGGGGGGGTACAATGAGCAGTTCTTC
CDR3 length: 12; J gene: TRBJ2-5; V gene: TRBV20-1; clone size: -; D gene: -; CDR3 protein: CSASARIETQYF; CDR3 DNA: TGCAGTGCTAGTGCCAGAATAGAGACCCAGTACTTC
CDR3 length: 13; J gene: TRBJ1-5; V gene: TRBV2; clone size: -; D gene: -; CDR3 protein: CASSDLARQPQHF; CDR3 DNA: TGTGCCAGCAGTGATTTGGCCAGGCAGCCCCAGCATTTT
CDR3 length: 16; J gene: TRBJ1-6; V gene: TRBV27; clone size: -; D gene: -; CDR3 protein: CASSLSAAVPNSPLHF; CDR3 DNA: TGTGCCAGCAGTTTATCGGCGGCCGTCCCTAATTCACCCCTCCACTTT
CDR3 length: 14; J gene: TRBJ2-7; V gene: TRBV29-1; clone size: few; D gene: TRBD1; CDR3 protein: CSVEADRGPYEQYF; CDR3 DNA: TGCAGCGTTGAGGCTGACAGGGGACCCTACGAGCAGTACTTC
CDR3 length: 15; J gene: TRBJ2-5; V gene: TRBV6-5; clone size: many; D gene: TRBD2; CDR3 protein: CASGSAGGTRETQYF; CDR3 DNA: TGTGCCAGCGGGAGCGCGGGGGGAACGCGAGAGACCCAGTACTTC
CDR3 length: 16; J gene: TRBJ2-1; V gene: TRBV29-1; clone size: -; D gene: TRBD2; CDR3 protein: CSVSPPWDYANNEQFF; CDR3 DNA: TGCAGCGTTTCCCCCCCATGGGACTACGCAAACAATGAGCAGTTCTTC
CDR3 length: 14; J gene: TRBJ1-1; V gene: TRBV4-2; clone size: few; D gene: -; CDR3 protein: CASSLRVGDTEAFF; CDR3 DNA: TGTGCCAGCAGCCTCAGGGTGGGGGACACTGAAGCTTTCTTT
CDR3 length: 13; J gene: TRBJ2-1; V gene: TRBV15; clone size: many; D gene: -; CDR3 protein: CATNSPTYNEQFF; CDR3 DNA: TGTGCCACCAACTCCCCCACTTACAATGAGCAGTTCTTC
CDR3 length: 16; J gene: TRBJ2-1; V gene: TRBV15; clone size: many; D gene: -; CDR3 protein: CATSRDLAGEGNEQFF; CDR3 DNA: TGTGCCACCAGCAGAGATCTGGCGGGCGAAGGGAATGAGCAGTTCTTC
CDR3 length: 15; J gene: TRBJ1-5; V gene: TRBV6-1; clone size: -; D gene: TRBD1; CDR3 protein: CATGDRVRANQPQHF; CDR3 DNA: TGTGCCACCGGAGACAGGGTCCGGGCCAATCAGCCCCAGCATTTT
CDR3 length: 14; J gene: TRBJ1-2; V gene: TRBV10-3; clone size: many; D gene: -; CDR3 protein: CAISESRANYGYTF; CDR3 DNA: TGTGCCATCAGTGAGTCTAGAGCTAACTATGGCTACACCTTC
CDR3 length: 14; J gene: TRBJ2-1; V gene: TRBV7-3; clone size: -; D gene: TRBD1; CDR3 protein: CASGSRQGGNEQFF; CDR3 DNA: TGTGCCAGCGGCTCAAGACAGGGTGGGAATGAGCAGTTCTTC
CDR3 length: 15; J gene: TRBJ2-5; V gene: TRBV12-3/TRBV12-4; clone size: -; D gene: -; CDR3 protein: CASSLGRVAYNEQYF; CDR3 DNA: TGTGCCAGCAGTTTAGGCAGGGTAGCCTACAATGAGCAGTACTTC
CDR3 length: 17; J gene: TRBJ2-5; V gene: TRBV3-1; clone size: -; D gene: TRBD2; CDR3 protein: CASSQAPSGGPQETQYF; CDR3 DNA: TGTGCCAGCAGTCAGGCCCCTAGCGGGGGGCCCCAAGAGACCCAGTACTTC
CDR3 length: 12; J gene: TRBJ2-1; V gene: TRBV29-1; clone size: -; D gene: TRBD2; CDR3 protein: CSVVAGYNEQFF; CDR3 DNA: TGCAGCGTTGTAGCGGGGTACAATGAGCAGTTCTTC
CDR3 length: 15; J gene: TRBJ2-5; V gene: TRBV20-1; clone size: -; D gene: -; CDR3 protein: CSAQSRGAWEETQYF; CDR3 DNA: TGCAGTGCTCAAAGTAGGGGGGCCTGGGAAGAGACCCAGTACTTC
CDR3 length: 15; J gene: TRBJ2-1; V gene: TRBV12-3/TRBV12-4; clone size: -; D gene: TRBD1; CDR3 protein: CASSPGQGLGNEQFF; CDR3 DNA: TGTGCCAGCAGCCCGGGACAGGGGTTAGGCAATGAGCAGTTCTTC
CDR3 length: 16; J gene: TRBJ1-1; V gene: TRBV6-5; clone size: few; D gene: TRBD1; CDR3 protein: CASSSNLGGPNTEAFF; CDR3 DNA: TGTGCCAGCAGTTCCAACCTAGGGGGCCCGAACACTGAAGCTTTCTTT
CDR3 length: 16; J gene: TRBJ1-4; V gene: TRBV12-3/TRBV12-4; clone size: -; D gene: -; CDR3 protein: CASSVYPGPKNEKLFF; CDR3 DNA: TGTGCCAGCAGTGTTTACCCCGGCCCAAAGAATGAAAAACTGTTTTTT
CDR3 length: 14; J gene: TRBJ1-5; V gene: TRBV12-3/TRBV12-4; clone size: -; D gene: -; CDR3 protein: CASSVTGGNQPQHF; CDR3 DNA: TGTGCCAGCAGTGTGACGGGAGGCAATCAGCCCCAGCATTTT
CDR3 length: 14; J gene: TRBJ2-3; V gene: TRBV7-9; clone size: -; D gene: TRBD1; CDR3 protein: CASAPGQGPDTQYF; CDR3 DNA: TGTGCCAGCGCTCCGGGACAGGGACCAGATACGCAGTATTTT
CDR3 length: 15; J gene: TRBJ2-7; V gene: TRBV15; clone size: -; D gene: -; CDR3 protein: CATSRPDRTTYEQYF; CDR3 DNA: TGTGCCACCAGCAGACCTGACAGGACCACCTACGAGCAGTACTTC
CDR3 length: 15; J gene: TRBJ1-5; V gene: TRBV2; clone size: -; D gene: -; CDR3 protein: CASSEGLPTGQPQHF; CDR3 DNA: TGTGCCAGCAGTGAAGGACTACCCACAGGGCAGCCCCAGCATTTT
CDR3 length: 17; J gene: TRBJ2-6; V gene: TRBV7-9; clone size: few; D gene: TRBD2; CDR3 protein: CASSLRGGNSGANVLTF; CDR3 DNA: TGTGCCAGCAGCTTGCGGGGGGGAAACTCTGGGGCCAACGTCCTGACTTTC
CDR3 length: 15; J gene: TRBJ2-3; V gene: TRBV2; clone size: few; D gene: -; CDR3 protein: CASSEEGATPDTQYF; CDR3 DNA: TGTGCCAGCAGTGAAGAAGGAGCCACCCCAGATACGCAGTATTTT
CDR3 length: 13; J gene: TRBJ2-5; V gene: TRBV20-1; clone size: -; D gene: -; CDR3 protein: CSAPPSGQETQYF; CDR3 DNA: TGCAGTGCTCCTCCCAGTGGCCAAGAGACCCAGTACTTC
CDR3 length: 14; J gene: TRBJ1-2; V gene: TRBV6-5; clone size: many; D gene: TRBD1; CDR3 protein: CASSYARQGYGYTF; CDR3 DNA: TGTGCCAGCAGTTACGCGAGACAGGGCTATGGCTACACCTTC
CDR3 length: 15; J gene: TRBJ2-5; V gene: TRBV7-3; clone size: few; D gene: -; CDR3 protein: CASSLYASPQETQYF; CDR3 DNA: TGTGCCAGCAGCTTATACGCCAGCCCCCAAGAGACCCAGTACTTC
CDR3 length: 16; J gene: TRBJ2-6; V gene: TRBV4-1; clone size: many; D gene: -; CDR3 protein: CASSPLPGTGANVLTF; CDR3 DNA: TGCGCCAGCAGCCCACTCCCGGGGACTGGGGCCAACGTCCTGACTTTC
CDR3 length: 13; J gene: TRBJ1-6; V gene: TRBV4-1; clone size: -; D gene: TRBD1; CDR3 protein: CASRDRGNSPLHF; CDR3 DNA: TGCGCCAGCCGGGACAGGGGAAATTCACCCCTCCACTTT
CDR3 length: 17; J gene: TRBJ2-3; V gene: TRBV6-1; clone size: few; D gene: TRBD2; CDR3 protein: CASGGLAGGLSTDTQYF; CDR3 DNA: TGTGCCAGCGGGGGACTAGCGGGGGGTCTTAGCACAGATACGCAGTATTTT
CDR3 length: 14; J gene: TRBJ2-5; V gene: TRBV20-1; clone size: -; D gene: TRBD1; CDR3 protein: CGAIPDRARETQYF; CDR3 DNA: TGCGGTGCTATTCCGGACAGGGCAAGGGAGACCCAGTACTTC
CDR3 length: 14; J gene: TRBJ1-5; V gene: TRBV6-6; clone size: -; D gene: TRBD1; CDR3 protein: CASSSGQDNQPQHF; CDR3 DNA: TGTGCCAGCAGTTCAGGACAGGACAATCAGCCCCAGCATTTT
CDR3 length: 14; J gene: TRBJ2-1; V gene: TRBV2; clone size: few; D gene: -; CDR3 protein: CASRSLASFDEQFF; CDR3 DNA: TGTGCCAGCAGGTCACTAGCCAGTTTCGATGAGCAGTTCTTC
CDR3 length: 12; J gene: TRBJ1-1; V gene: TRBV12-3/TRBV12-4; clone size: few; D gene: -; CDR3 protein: CASSLIGAEAFF; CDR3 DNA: TGTGCCAGCAGTTTGATAGGGGCTGAAGCTTTCTTT
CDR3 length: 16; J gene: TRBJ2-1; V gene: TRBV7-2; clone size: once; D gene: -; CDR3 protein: CASSLAAGQSYNEQFF; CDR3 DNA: TGTGCCAGCAGCTTAGCAGCAGGGCAATCCTACAATGAGCAGTTCTTC
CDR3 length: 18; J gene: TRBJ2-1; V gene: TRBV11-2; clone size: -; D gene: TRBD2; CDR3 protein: CASSLVLAGGYPYEEQFF; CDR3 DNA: TGTGCCAGCAGCTTAGTACTAGCGGGGGGATACCCTTACGAGGAGCAGTTCTTC
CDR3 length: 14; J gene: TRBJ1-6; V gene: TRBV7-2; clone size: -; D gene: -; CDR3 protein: CASSKRQPNSPLHF; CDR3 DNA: TGTGCCAGCAGCAAAAGACAGCCAAATTCACCCCTCCACTTT
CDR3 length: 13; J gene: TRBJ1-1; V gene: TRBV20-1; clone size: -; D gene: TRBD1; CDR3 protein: CSARGTANTEAFF; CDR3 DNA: TGCAGTGCTAGGGGGACAGCGAACACTGAAGCTTTCTTT
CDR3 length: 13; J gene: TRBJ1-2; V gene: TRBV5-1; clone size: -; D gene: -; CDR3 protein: CASSAGRTYGYTF; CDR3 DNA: TGCGCCAGCAGCGCTGGACGGACCTATGGCTACACCTTC
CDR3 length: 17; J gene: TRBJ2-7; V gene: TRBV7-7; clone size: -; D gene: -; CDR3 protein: CASSLARWAGNSYEQYF; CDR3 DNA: TGTGCTAGCAGCTTAGCGAGGTGGGCAGGGAACTCCTACGAGCAGTACTTC
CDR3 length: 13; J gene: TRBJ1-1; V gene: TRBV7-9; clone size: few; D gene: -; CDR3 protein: CASSSGYSDEAFF; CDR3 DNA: TGTGCCAGCAGCTCCGGTTATTCGGATGAAGCTTTCTTT
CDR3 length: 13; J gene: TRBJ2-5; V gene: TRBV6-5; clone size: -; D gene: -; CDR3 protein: CASRHTGMETQYF; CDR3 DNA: TGTGCCAGCAGGCACACAGGGATGGAGACCCAGTACTTC
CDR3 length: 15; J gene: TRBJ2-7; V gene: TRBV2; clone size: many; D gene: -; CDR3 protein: CASSSAGTTIYEQYF; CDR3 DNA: TGTGCCAGCAGTTCAGCCGGGACAACAATCTACGAGCAGTACTTC
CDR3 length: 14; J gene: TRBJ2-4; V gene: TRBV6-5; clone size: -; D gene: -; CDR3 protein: CVSTHPGTSDIQYF; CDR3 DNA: TGTGTCAGCACCCATCCCGGGACGTCAGACATTCAGTACTTC
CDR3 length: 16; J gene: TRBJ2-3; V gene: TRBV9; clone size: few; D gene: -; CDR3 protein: CASSTKVQRSTDTQYF; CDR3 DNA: TGTGCCAGCAGCACTAAGGTACAGAGGAGCACAGATACGCAGTATTTT
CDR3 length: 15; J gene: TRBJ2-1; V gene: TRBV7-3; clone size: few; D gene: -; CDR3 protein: CASSSLTGTYNEQFF; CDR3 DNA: TGTGCCAGCAGCTCCCTCACAGGGACCTACAATGAGCAGTTCTTC
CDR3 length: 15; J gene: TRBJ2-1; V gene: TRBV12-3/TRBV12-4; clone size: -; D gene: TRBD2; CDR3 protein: CASILNGGGHNEQFF; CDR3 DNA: TGTGCCAGCATCTTAAACGGGGGGGGGCACAATGAGCAGTTCTTC
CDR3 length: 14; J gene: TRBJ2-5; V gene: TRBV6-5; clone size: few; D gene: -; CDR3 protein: CASSYVADGETQYF; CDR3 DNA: TGTGCCAGCAGTTACGTCGCAGACGGAGAGACCCAGTACTTC
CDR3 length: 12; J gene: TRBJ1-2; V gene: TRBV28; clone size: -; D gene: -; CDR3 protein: CASGAEDHGYTF; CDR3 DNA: TGTGCCAGCGGAGCAGAGGACCATGGCTACACCTTC
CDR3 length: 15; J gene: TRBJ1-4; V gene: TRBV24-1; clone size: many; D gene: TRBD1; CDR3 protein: CATSDAGTANEKLFF; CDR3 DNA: TGTGCCACCAGTGATGCCGGGACAGCTAATGAAAAACTGTTTTTT
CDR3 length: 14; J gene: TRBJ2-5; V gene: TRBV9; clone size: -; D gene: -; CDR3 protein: CASSGDSAGETQYF; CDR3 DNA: TGTGCCAGCAGCGGGGACAGCGCGGGGGAGACCCAGTACTTC
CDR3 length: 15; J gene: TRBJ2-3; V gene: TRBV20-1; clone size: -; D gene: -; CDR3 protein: CSARAPVWITDTQYF; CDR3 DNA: TGCAGTGCTAGAGCGCCCGTTTGGATCACAGATACGCAGTATTTT